This T cell receptor (beta chain) is drawn from a study of T cell repertoires in cytomegalovirus infection. In the study overall: Indicated by public TCR beta signatures were CMV infection and matching HLA type.

Germline V CDR1 and CDR2: SGHRS, YFSETQ. V shed 0 bases and J shed 4 bases, with 8 bases lying between them. The CDR3 loop spans 13 amino acids. Overall study results and limits: Cumulative public TCR beta family frequency identified carriers of CMV plus the relevant HLA.

TCRdb re-analysed the reads in MiXCR, keeping a single row per CDR3 protein. The sample lists approximately 550,000 distinct CDR3 sequences, more than 15% occurring once. Details on this clonotype: What it recognizes is unknown.

The sequence was collected from a human donor in good health (CMV status not recorded). Some clones in this sample may be carry-over from other donors' samples. The J gene is TRBJ2-7, the V gene TRBV5-1; D remains unclear. The sequenced sample consisted of CD8+ T cells from PBMCs. DNA for the CDR3: TGCGCCAGCAGCTTGGAGGCCGATTACGAGCAGTACTTC. Translated: CASSLEADYEQYF.